The T cell receptor beta chain under discussion was sequenced for a study of response to subunit inactivated influenza vaccine. TCRdb reanalysed the RT-PCR reads using MiXCR and keeps one entry per CDR3 protein. The repertoire consists of about 500,000 distinct CDR3 sequences, with about 15% occurring once and the leading ten covering about 3%. As concerns this clonotype: No antigen is known for it.

The study, taken as a whole, reports: Authors suggested seasonal influenza vaccinations each recruit few new T cells.

V lost 4 bases and J lost 5; bases outside the gene matches: 9. CDR3 length equals 15 residues. The germline gives CDR1 SGHTA, CDR2 FQGNSA. The genes are TRBV7-2 and TRBJ2-3; 7 nucleotides agree with TRBD1. This material consisted of CD4+ T cells sorted from PBMCs, taken less than 30 months after vaccination. The TCR originated in a man aged 50-75 years who received an inactivated influenza vaccine. In DNA form, the CDR3 reads TGTGCCAGCAGCTATCAGACAGGGTATAGAGATACGCAGTATTTT. Protein product: CASSYQTGYRDTQYF.